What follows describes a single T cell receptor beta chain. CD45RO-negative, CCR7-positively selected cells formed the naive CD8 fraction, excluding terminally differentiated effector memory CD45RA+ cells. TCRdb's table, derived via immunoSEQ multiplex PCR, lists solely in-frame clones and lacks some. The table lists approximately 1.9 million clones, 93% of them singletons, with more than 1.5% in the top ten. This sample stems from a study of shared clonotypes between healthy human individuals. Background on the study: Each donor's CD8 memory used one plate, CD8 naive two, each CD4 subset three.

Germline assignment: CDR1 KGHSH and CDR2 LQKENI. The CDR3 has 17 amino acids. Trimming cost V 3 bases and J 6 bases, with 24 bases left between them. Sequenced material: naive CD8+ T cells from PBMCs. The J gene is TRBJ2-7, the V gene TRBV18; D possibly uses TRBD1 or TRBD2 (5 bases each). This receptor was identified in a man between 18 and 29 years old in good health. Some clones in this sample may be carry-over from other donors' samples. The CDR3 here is CASSPQLRDLRYREQYF. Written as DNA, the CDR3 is TGTGCCAGCTCACCCCAACTCCGGGACCTGCGGTACCGCGAGCAGTACTTC.